This TCR beta chain came from a study of blood T cells in healthy people across ages. This CDR3 has 14 residues. This clonotype has more than one count but fewer than ten. What it binds is not known. General study findings and limits: Naive T cell percentage by flow cytometry tracked strongly with beta diversity. Significant beta diversity loss was already apparent by age approximately 42, declining roughly linearly. Donor CMV status was unknown, possibly confounding expanded clonotype changes.

A second 7 to 11 cycle PCR used barcoded and J-beta primers. Tagging of each cDNA molecule was performed by a template-switch adaptor with 12 random nucleotides. TCRdb re-analysed the 5' RACE reads in MiXCR, keeping a single row per CDR3 protein. This table has around 620,000 distinct CDR3 sequences, roughly 28% appearing once. V gene TRBV12-3 or TRBV12-4 combines with J gene TRBJ2-5; perhaps TRBD1 as D (6 bases). The end of the DNA fits TRBJ2-1 better, so the J call may be wrong. This receptor was obtained from a woman in her seventies in good health. The material sequenced was blood. The CDR3 nucleotides are TGTGCCAGCAGTTTAGTACAGGGCGGAAATGAGCAGTTCTTC. This encodes CASSLVQGGNEQFF.